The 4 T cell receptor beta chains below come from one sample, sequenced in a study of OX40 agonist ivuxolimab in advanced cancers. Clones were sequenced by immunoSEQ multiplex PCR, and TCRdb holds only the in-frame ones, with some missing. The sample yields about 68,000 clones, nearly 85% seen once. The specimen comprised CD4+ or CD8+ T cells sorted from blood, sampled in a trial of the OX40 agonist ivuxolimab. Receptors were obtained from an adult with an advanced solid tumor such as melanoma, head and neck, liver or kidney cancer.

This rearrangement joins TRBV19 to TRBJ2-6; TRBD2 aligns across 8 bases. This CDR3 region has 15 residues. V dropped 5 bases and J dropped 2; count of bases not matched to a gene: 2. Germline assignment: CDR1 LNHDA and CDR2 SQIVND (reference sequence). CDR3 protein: CASSARGAGANVLTF. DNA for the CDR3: TGTGCCAGTAGTGCGCGGGGGGCTGGGGCCAACGTCCTGACTTTC.

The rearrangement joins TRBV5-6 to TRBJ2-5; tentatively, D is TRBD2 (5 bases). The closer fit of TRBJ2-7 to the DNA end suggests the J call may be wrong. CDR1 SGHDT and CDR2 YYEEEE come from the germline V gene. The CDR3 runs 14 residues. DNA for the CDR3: TGTGCCAGCAGCTTCGCTGGGAGCTCCTACGAGCAGTACTTC. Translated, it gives CASSFAGSSYEQYF.

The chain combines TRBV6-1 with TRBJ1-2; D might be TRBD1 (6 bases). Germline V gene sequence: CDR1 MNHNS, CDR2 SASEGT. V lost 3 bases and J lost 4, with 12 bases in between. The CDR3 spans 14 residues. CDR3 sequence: CASSDLTGSYGYTF. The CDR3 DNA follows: TGTGCCAGCAGTGACTTAACAGGGAGCTATGGCTACACCTTC.

CDR3 in DNA: TGCGCCAGCAGCTTCCGGGACAGGGGATTACAGGGGCAGTTCTTC. Its protein is CASSFRDRGLQGQFF. V usage is TRBV5-1 and J usage is TRBJ2-1, with 10 bases that match TRBD1. Germline CDR1 and CDR2: SGHRS and YFSETQ. With 2 bases clipped from V and 12 bases from J, the junction kept 11 bases outside the gene matches. CDR3 length equals 15 residues.